The present TCR beta chain was sequenced within a study of cytomegalovirus exposure and HLA in healthy donors. General study findings and limits: Reportedly, diagnosis of cytomegalovirus status by the classifier showed high specificity and sensitivity. Testing in vitro showed a few CMV-associated chains specific for CMV antigens. Cytomegalovirus-associated status was assigned to about 160 TCR beta chains.

Separate from the 666-subject first cohort, the approximately 120-subject validation cohort was the one that the donors belonged to. Trimming removed 2 bases from V and 1 base from J, with 5 bases in between. The CDR3 is 12 residues long. The germline V gene has CDR1 SQVTM and CDR2 ANQGSEA. Libraries were prepared by immunoSEQ multiplex PCR; TCRdb keeps only in-frame clonotypes and omits some of them. Of roughly 140,000 clones in the sample, around 90% were seen once. To note about this clone: Its specificity is not known.

The sample consisted of PBMCs. The chain links TRBV29-1 to TRBJ1-1; tentative D call: TRBD1 (5 bases). The TCR comes from a woman aged 18-29 years in good health and CMV-seropositive. CDR3 sequence (DNA): TGCAGCGTTGAACAGGGGAACACTGAAGCTTTCTTT. Translating gives CSVEQGNTEAFF.